This T cell receptor beta chain was sequenced in a study of T-cell reconstitution after alpha-beta-depleted transplantation in children. Per germline, CDR1 MDHEN and CDR2 SYDVKM. V shed 3 bases and J 3 bases; nucleotides not matched to a gene: 6. CDR3 length: 16 amino acids. Unique molecular identifiers were incorporated into the prepared TCRbeta library. TCRdb itself ran the PCR reads through MiXCR, one entry per CDR3 protein. The table has about 610,000 distinct CDR3 sequences, under 12% seen once. The TCR comes from a human donor who donated a stem cell graft to a child with acute myeloid leukemia. Here the sequenced sample was PBMCs from the stem cell graft donor, taken from the stem cell graft. V gene TRBV28 combines with J gene TRBJ2-2, with TRBD2 matching 8 bases. The CDR3 is CASSLPFSGDTGELFF. The CDR3 DNA is TGTGCCAGCAGTTTGCCCTTTAGCGGGGACACCGGGGAGCTGTTTTTT.